The 22 T cell receptor beta chains below come from one sample, sequenced in a study of a mutant IDH1 vaccine in newly diagnosed glioma. This table comes from immunoSEQ multiplex PCR, and its TCRdb copy is limited to in-frame clones, with some not included. Found here are about 38,000 clones, 80% to 95% of them singletons; the top ten hold 18%. Time point given: baseline, week 1 (first vaccination visit). Treatment given: pre-vaccination baseline after standard-of-care therapy. Specimen: PBMCs, collected from a glioma patient treated with radiotherapy, temozolomide or both. Receptors were obtained from a young man with glioma.

A single count supports this clone. The chain links TRBV6-1 to TRBJ2-7; the D call may be TRBD1 or TRBD2 (5 bases each). This CDR3 spans 14 amino acids. The germline CDR1 and CDR2 sequences are MNHNS and SASEGT. Trimming cost V 2 bases and J 3 bases, with 11 bases left between them. The CDR3 reads CASSESGRYYEQYF. In nucleotides, the CDR3 is TGTGCCAGCAGTGAATCGGGGCGGTACTACGAGCAGTACTTC.

This chain links TRBV6-4 with TRBJ2-2; D gene unclear. The germline gives CDR1 MRHNA, CDR2 SNTAGT. Trimming pared 4 bases from V and 1 base from J, leaving 7 bases between. This CDR3 has 14 amino acids. The CDR3 nucleotides read TGTGCCAGCAGTGTTTCAGAGAACACCGGGGAGCTGTTTTTT. As protein: CASSVSENTGELFF.

V and J are TRBV13 and TRBJ2-2; possible D gene TRBD2, 5 bases. V was trimmed by 2 bases and J by 8 bases, leaving 15 bases between them. Germline V gene lookup returns CDR1 PRHDT and CDR2 FYEKMQ (reference sequence). The CDR3 has 15 residues. The DNA of the CDR3 is TGTGCCAGCAGCTTAAGCGGTCCCCGAGTGGGGGAGCTGTTTTTT. Translation gives CASSLSGPRVGELFF.

This chain joins TRBV7-2 and TRBJ2-5; tentative D call: TRBD1 (5 bases). This CDR3 region has 16 residues. V was pared by 5 bases and J by 5 bases, with 21 bases between. CDR1 is SGHTA and CDR2 is FQGNSA in the germline V gene. The CDR3: CASSPQSQALGETQYF. The CDR3 coding sequence is TGTGCCAGCAGCCCACAGTCACAGGCCCTAGGGGAGACCCAGTACTTC.

The chain joins TRBV30 to TRBJ1-5; D is undetermined. Germline CDR1 reads GTSNPN; CDR2 reads SVGIG (reference sequence). V was pared by 0 bases and J by 7 bases, with 13 bases between. The CDR3 sequence is 14 residues long. CDR3 region: CAWSVGPGGQPQHF. The CDR3 region has the DNA TGTGCCTGGAGTGTCGGACCCGGAGGACAGCCCCAGCATTTT.

J is TRBJ1-3 and V is TRBV5-1, with 9 bases that match TRBD1. V gave up 4 bases and J gave up 1 base; unmatched junction bases: 3. The germline V gene encodes CDR1 SGHRS and CDR2 YFSETQ. This CDR3 contains 15 residues. CDR3 residues: CASSAGTGSGNTIYF. The CDR3 DNA is TGCGCCAGCAGCGCCGGGACAGGGTCTGGAAACACCATATATTTT.

Here the CDR3 reads CASSFNGGNTEAFF. The CDR3 DNA reads TGTGCCAGCAGTTTTAACGGGGGGAACACTGAAGCTTTCTTT. This sequence joins TRBV27 and TRBJ1-1; D is perhaps TRBD1 (5 bases). Trimming took off 3 bases at V and 1 base at J, with 9 bases between the two ends. The CDR3 totals 14 residues. Germline V gene data show CDR1 as MNHEY and CDR2 as SMNVEV (reference sequence).

The V gene is TRBV5-6, the J gene TRBJ1-1; D is unresolved. The germline V and J ends were trimmed by 1 base and 7 bases, with 5 bases remaining between them. CDR3 length: 11 amino acids. Per germline, CDR1 SGHDT and CDR2 YYEEEE. CDR3 amino acids: CASSLMGEAFF. The CDR3 DNA follows: TGTGCCAGCAGCTTGATGGGTGAAGCTTTCTTT. Combining the CDR3 with reference TRBV5-6 and TRBJ1-1 gives the whole variable domain DAGVTQSPTHLIKTRGQQVTLRCSPKSGHDTVSWYQQALGQGPQFIFQYYEEEERQRGNFPDRFSGHQFPNYSSELNVNALLLGDSALYLCASSLMGEAFFGQGTRLTVV.

The rearrangement uses TRBV6-5 and TRBJ1-2; no reliable D call. Trimming removed 8 bases at V and 3 bases at J, with 13 bases between. This CDR3 has 13 residues. Per the germline V gene, CDR1 is MNHEY and CDR2 is SVGAGI. The CDR3 sequence: CASAPAGHYGYTF. Here the CDR3 DNA reads TGTGCCAGCGCGCCCGCAGGACACTATGGCTACACCTTC.

The chain links TRBV7-6 to TRBJ2-7; 9 nucleotides align to TRBD1. The CDR3 covers 15 residues. The V and J ends lost 5 bases and 6 bases, in that order; junction bases with no gene match: 11. Germline V gene lookup returns CDR1 SGHVS and CDR2 FNYEAQ. CDR3 sequence reads: CASSRLQGQGGEQYF. CDR3 DNA sequence: TGTGCCAGCAGCCGCCTCCAGGGACAGGGCGGCGAGCAGTACTTC.

This chain connects TRBV7-2 to TRBJ2-5, with a weak D call TRBD1 (6 bases). V shed 1 base and J shed 10 bases, with 13 bases lying between them. The CDR3 contains 13 residues. From germline, CDR1 is SGHTA and CDR2 FQGNSA. The CDR3 sequence is CASSLDRTEVQYF. CDR3 nucleotide sequence: TGTGCCAGCAGCTTAGATAGGACAGAGGTCCAGTACTTC.

The chain employs TRBV28 and TRBJ2-7; tentative D call: TRBD1 (6 bases). Germline V gene lookup returns CDR1 MDHEN and CDR2 SYDVKM. This CDR3 spans 13 amino acids. V was pared by 6 bases and J by 6 bases, with 15 bases between. The CDR3, as DNA: TGTGCCAGCAGGGGCCTTATGGGGGCCGAGCAGTACTTC. It codes for CASRGLMGAEQYF.

The chain has TRBV30 and TRBJ2-2; 9 bases map to TRBD1. V lost 4 bases and J lost 4; bases outside the gene matches: 13. This CDR3 comprises 17 residues. The V gene's germline CDR1 is GTSNPN and CDR2 SVGIG (reference sequence). The CDR3 is CAWKDSVYRGLTGELFF. In DNA form, the CDR3 reads TGTGCCTGGAAGGATTCAGTGTACAGGGGGCTCACCGGGGAGCTGTTTTTT.

V is TRBV19 and J is TRBJ1-3, with TRBD1 identical over 7 bases. The germline CDR1 and CDR2 sequences are LNHDA and SQIVND (reference sequence). The V segment lost 7 bases and the J segment 0 bases; nucleotides outside the gene matches: 6. The CDR3 sequence is 15 residues long. CDR3 nucleotides: TGTGCCAGTAACGCCAGGGGGGGCTCTGGAAACACCATATATTTT. Its protein product is CASNARGGSGNTIYF. The full variable domain, its missing parts supplied by reference TRBV19 and TRBJ1-3, is DGGITQSPKYLFRKEGQNVTLSCEQNLNHDAMYWYRQDPGQGLRLIYYSQIVNDFQKGDIAEGYSVSREKKESFPLTVTSAQKNPTAFYLCASNARGGSGNTIYFGEGSWLTVV.

V gene TRBV9 combines with J gene TRBJ1-1; 10 nucleotides agree with TRBD1. With 0 bases clipped from V and 9 bases from J, the junction kept 11 bases outside the gene matches. Germline V lookup: CDR1 SGDLS, CDR2 YYNGEE. The length of the CDR3 is 16 residues. The CDR3 coding sequence is TGTGCCAGCAGCGTAGGGGACAGGGGTCCCCAGATCCAAGCTTTCTTT. It encodes CASSVGDRGPQIQAFF.

This chain links TRBV2 with TRBJ1-1, with a weak D call TRBD1 (6 bases). V was shortened by 6 bases and J by 4 bases, with 12 bases between the two germline ends. The CDR3 has 13 residues. Germline CDR1 SNHLY, CDR2 FYNNEI. The CDR3 loop is CASRGGLGTEAFF. The DNA of the CDR3 is TGTGCCAGCAGGGGGGGCCTTGGCACTGAAGCTTTCTTT.

The chain uses TRBV5-6 and TRBJ2-1; possibly TRBD2 for D (6 bases). Trimming removed 6 bases from V and 3 bases from J, with 13 bases in between. The CDR3 has 14 amino acids. Germline CDR1 reads SGHDT; CDR2 reads YYEEEE. CDR3 coding DNA: TGTGCCAGCACTCGGGAGACGGTCTACAATGAGCAGTTCTTC. Translation gives CASTRETVYNEQFF.

The V call is TRBV19, the J call TRBJ2-7, with TRBD1 matching 7 bases. Losses at the gene ends were 1 base for V and 4 bases for J; bases not matched to a gene: 4. The CDR3 totals 14 residues. Germline V gives CDR1 LNHDA, CDR2 SQIVND (reference sequence). CDR3 protein: CASSIGTGPYEQYF. Here the CDR3 DNA reads TGTGCCAGTAGTATAGGGACAGGACCTTACGAGCAGTACTTC.

The rearrangement uses TRBV2 and TRBJ1-5; perhaps TRBD1 as D (5 bases). The CDR3 totals 14 residues. Germline lookup yields CDR1 SNHLY and CDR2 FYNNEI. Trimming left V 6 bases short and J 0 bases short, with 9 bases between. CDR3 in amino acids: CASRKDTSNQPQHF. The CDR3, as DNA: TGTGCCAGCAGGAAGGACACTAGCAATCAGCCCCAGCATTTT.

The chain links TRBV19 to TRBJ2-7; 11 bases agree with TRBD2. CDR1 is LNHDA, CDR2 SQIVND, per germline (reference sequence). V was pared by 5 bases and J by 3 bases, with 6 bases of the junction left unmatched. The CDR3 covers 15 residues. DNA for the CDR3: TGTGCCAGTAGTGTTACTAGCGGGAGCAACTACGAGCAGTACTTC. Translating gives CASSVTSGSNYEQYF.

V gene TRBV7-8 combines with J gene TRBJ1-1; no clear D gene. The ends were cut back, 0 bases at V and 1 base at J, with 9 bases in the middle. CDR3 length equals 15 residues. Germline V CDR1 and CDR2: SGHVS, FQNEAQ. The chain's CDR3 is CASSLAPGSNTEAFF. Written as DNA, the CDR3 is TGTGCCAGCAGCTTAGCCCCGGGGTCGAACACTGAAGCTTTCTTT.

Notes on this clone: The junction differs from germline at one of its ends, possibly a read error. The chain employs TRBV10-1 and TRBJ2-2; D not resolved. The CDR3 consists of 14 residues. Germline V gene data show CDR1 as WNHNN and CDR2 as SYGVQD (reference sequence). The CDR3 region is CASGETANTGELFF. DNA for the CDR3: TGCGCCAGCGGTGAGACTGCGAACACCGGGGAGCTGTTTTTT.